This TCR beta chain stems from a study of T cell responses to AZD1222 COVID-19 vaccine. Repertoires were generated with immunoSEQ multiplex PCR, while TCRdb's copy carries only in-frame clones and drops some. The table has about 47,000 clones, approximately 79% seen once. The clonotype comes from an adult in good health. Sample: peripheral blood, taken on day 0 of MenACWY control vaccination.

This CDR3 reads CASSPGTSGGPPFF. The CDR3 DNA sequence: TGCGCCAGCAGCCCCGGGACTAGCGGGGGGCCGCCTTTCTTC. The genes are TRBV10-1 and TRBJ2-1, with 15 bases aligning to TRBD2. The CDR3 is made up of 14 amino acids. Germline CDR1 and CDR2: WNHNN and SYGVQD (reference sequence). J lost 16 bases, V lost 6 bases, and 10 bases had no gene match.